The rows below give T cell receptor beta chains drawn from one sample of a study of blood T cell repertoires in COVID-19. Data came from immunoSEQ multiplex PCR; TCRdb stores just in-frame clones and leaves some out. The sample lists about 220,000 clones, more than 65% occurring once. The sequenced sample consisted of peripheral blood. The receptors originated from a man between 45 and 60 years old with active or convalescent COVID-19. The CDR3 runs from the conserved cysteine through the conserved F or W. D genes are given only for firm matches. Only some rows state a clone size, as once, few, many or a class for expanded clones.

TRBV3-1/TRBV3-2	NA	TRBD1	TRBJ1-1	TGTGCCAGCAGCCAAGTGGGGACAGGGTTAACTGAAGCTTTCTTT	CASSQVGTGLTEAFF
TRBV2	NA	NA	TRBJ1-3	TGTGCCAGCAGTGAATCCAGGGGAAGTGGAAACACCATATATTTT	CASSESRGSGNTIYF
TRBV5-1	NA	NA	TRBJ1-1	TGCGCCAGCAGCTTGGGTAGTCTGCTGAACACTGAAGCTTTCTTT	CASSLGSLLNTEAFF
TRBV4-1	NA	TRBD1	TRBJ1-6	TGCGCCAGCAGCCAACTCTCCGACAGGGAATCTTCACCCCTCCACTTT	CASSQLSDRESSPLHF
TRBV7-2	NA	TRBD2	TRBJ2-3	TGTGCCAGCAGCTTAATCGCGGGGGTCCTCACAGATACGCAGTATTTT	CASSLIAGVLTDTQYF
TRBV9	NA	TRBD2	TRBJ2-1	TGTGCCAGCAGCGCCACAGGCCGGGGGGGCAATGAGCAGTTCTTC	CASSATGRGGNEQFF
TRBV7-9	NA	TRBD1	TRBJ2-1	TGTGCCAGCAGCTTTACAGGGGTAGGGGACAATGAGCAGTTCTTC	CASSFTGVGDNEQFF
TRBV27	NA	TRBD2	TRBJ2-5	TGTGCCAGCACCTCCTCAGGGGGACAGCTAAAAACTAGCGGGAGGGCCTTCGGCGAGACCCAGTACTTC	CASTSSGGQLKTSGRAFGETQYF
TRBV3-1/TRBV3-2	NA	NA	TRBJ2-5	TGTGCCAGCAGCCAAAGGGGGGGGCAGGAGACCCAGTACTTC	CASSQRGGQETQYF
TRBV7-2	NA	NA	TRBJ1-2	TGTGCCAGCAGCTTAGGGGTACAGGCGAGTAACTATGGCTACACCTTC	CASSLGVQASNYGYTF
TRBV11-3	NA	NA	TRBJ2-7	TGTGCCAGCAGCCGCGGGGGACATCCTTCCTACGAGCAGTACTTC	CASSRGGHPSYEQYF
TRBV7-2	NA	TRBD1	TRBJ2-5	TGTGCCAGCAGCTTAGGTGACAGGGTGAAAGAGACCCAGTACTTC	CASSLGDRVKETQYF
TRBV5-4	NA	TRBD1	TRBJ2-7	TGTGCCAGCAGCAGCCGACAGGGTGTTTGGGACGAGCAGTACTTC	CASSSRQGVWDEQYF
TRBV9	NA	TRBD1	TRBJ1-2	TGTGCCAGCAGCACCCTAGGACAGGGGGATGGCTACACCTTC	CASSTLGQGDGYTF
TRBV24-1	NA	TRBD1	TRBJ2-5	TGTGCCACCAGTGACCCCGGGACAGGGAAGGGCCAAGAGACCCAGTACTTC	CATSDPGTGKGQETQYF
TRBV5-1	NA	NA	TRBJ1-6	TGCGCCAGCAGCCTGCTTGCAGGGGCCAATTCACCCCTCCACTTT	CASSLLAGANSPLHF
TRBV6-5	once	NA	TRBJ1-1	TGTGCCAGCAGTTACTCTTCAGGGGAGTTGGCTTTCTTT	CASSYSSGELAFF
TRBV7-2	NA	TRBD2	TRBJ2-2	TGTGCCAGCAGCTTTTCGAGCGGGAGGGCTACCGGGGAGCTGTTTTTT	CASSFSSGRATGELFF
TRBV5-1	NA	NA	TRBJ2-6	TGCGCCAGCAGCCACTACTCTGGGGCCAACGTCCTGACTTTC	CASSHYSGANVLTF
TRBV7-2	few	NA	TRBJ2-7	TGTGCCAGCAGCTTTCAACCAGGGGCGCGATACGAGCAGTACTTC	CASSFQPGARYEQYF
TRBV28	NA	NA	TRBJ2-7	TGTGCCAGCAGCCCTCGGACAAGCCTAATATACGAGCAGTACTTC	CASSPRTSLIYEQYF
TRBV6-6	NA	TRBD1	TRBJ1-2	TGTGCCAGCAGGGAAACAGGGGGTCTATACTATGGCTACACCTTC	CASRETGGLYYGYTF
TRBV10-3	NA	NA	TRBJ2-2	TGTGCCATCAGTGAGTGGCGGGAAGACACCGGGGAGCTGTTTTTT	CAISEWREDTGELFF
TRBV27	NA	TRBD1	TRBJ2-7	TGTGCCAGCAGTTTTACGGCAGGGGGCTACGAGCAGTACTTC	CASSFTAGGYEQYF
TRBV18	NA	NA	TRBJ1-4	TGTGCCAGCTCACCACCGAGGGGGAACAGTGCAACTAATGAAAAACTGTTTTTT	CASSPPRGNSATNEKLFF
TRBV6-2/TRBV6-3	NA	TRBD2	TRBJ2-3	TGTGCCAGCAGTTTCCTAGCGGGAGGAGATACGCAGTATTTT	CASSFLAGGDTQYF
TRBV3-1/TRBV3-2	NA	NA	TRBJ2-2	TGTGCCAGCAGCTACCGGGACTGGTACACCGGGGAGCTGTTTTTT	CASSYRDWYTGELFF
TRBV6-5	NA	TRBD1	TRBJ2-1	TGTGCCAGCAGTAACAGGGGGCTCTACAATGAGCAGTTCTTC	CASSNRGLYNEQFF
TRBV5-4	NA	NA	TRBJ2-7	TGTGCCAGCAGTCCTGGACAGACAAGGAGCTCCTACGAGCAGTACTTC	CASSPGQTRSSYEQYF
TRBV19	NA	TRBD2	TRBJ2-5	TGTGCCAGTAGTCCGGGACTAGCGGTTCGTGAGACCCAGTACTTC	CASSPGLAVRETQYF
TRBV6-2/TRBV6-3	NA	NA	TRBJ2-6	TGTGCCAGCAGCCTCTCCCACGTGGGGGCCGTAACACCCCAAGTAAGTGGGGCCAACGTCCTGACTTTC	CASSLSHVGAVTPQVSGANVLTF
TRBV15	NA	NA	TRBJ1-4	TGTGCCACCAACCCCCGAGGGTTAAATGAAAAACTGTTTTTT	CATNPRGLNEKLFF
TRBV6-5	NA	TRBD1	TRBJ2-5	TGTGCCAGCAGCGGGGACAGGGGGCAGACCCAGTACTTC	CASSGDRGQTQYF
TRBV4-3	once	NA	TRBJ1-4	TGCGCCAGCAGCCAGCTCAGGTCAACTAATGAAAAACTGTTTTTT	CASSQLRSTNEKLFF
TRBV28	NA	TRBD1	TRBJ1-1	TGTGCCAGCAGTCCAATCAGGGGGCGTGACACTGAAGCTTTCTTT	CASSPIRGRDTEAFF
TRBV5-1	NA	TRBD2	TRBJ2-1	TGCGCCAGCAGCTTTTGGGGGACTAGCGGGGCCACCGTTTACAATGAGCAGTTCTTC	CASSFWGTSGATVYNEQFF
TRBV5-1	NA	TRBD1	TRBJ2-5	TGCGCCAGCAGCATCGGGACAGGGTGGGAGACCCAGTACTTC	CASSIGTGWETQYF
TRBV28	NA	NA	TRBJ2-3	TGTGCCAGCAGTTTTTTGGAGGGAGCAGGCACAGATACGCAGTATTTT	CASSFLEGAGTDTQYF
TRBV5-1	NA	NA	TRBJ2-7	TGCGCCAGCCGCCTCGGGGTAACCTACGAGCAGTACTTC	CASRLGVTYEQYF
TRBV5-1	once	NA	TRBJ1-1	TGCGCCAGCAGCTTTACAGGCATGAACACTGAAGCTTTCTTT	CASSFTGMNTEAFF
TRBV14	NA	NA	TRBJ2-4	TGTGCCAGCAGTACAGGGATGTCTGGGCCAATTCAGTACTTC	CASSTGMSGPIQYF
TRBV25-1	NA	NA	TRBJ2-7	TGTGCCAGCAGTGAAGGGGGCGAGTCCTACGAGCAGTACTTC	CASSEGGESYEQYF
TRBV28	NA	TRBD2	TRBJ2-5	TGTGCCAGCAGTTTAGGTGGGGGGGAAGAGACCCAGTACTTC	CASSLGGGEETQYF
TRBV2	NA	TRBD2	TRBJ2-5	TGTGCCAGCAGTTTCCTAGCGGGGCCGGCGGAGACCCAGTACTTC	CASSFLAGPAETQYF
TRBV5-5	NA	NA	TRBJ1-1	TGTGCCAGCAAGATTCAGAATATGAACACTGAAGCTTTCTTT	CASKIQNMNTEAFF
TRBV29-1	NA	TRBD2	TRBJ2-5	TGCAGCGTTGACTATACTAGCGGGAGGGCCCTTGGGACCCAGTACTTC	CSVDYTSGRALGTQYF
TRBV28	few	TRBD2	TRBJ2-2	TGTGCCAGCAGCGGCTTACCCGGACTAGCGCGGACCGGGGAGCTGTTTTTT	CASSGLPGLARTGELFF
TRBV6-6	NA	NA	TRBJ1-5	TGTGCCAGCAGCTACGAGGTAGCAGGGGATCAGCCCCAGCATTTT	CASSYEVAGDQPQHF
TRBV7-2	few	TRBD1	TRBJ2-1	TGTGCCAGCAGCATTCGGGACAGGTACAATGAGCAGTTCTTC	CASSIRDRYNEQFF
TRBV15	once	NA	TRBJ2-2	TGTGCCACCAGAGAGTACCCCGGGACACTGAACACCGGGGAGCTGTTTTTT	CATREYPGTLNTGELFF
TRBV19	NA	TRBD1	TRBJ1-2	TGTGCCAGTCGGACAGGCTCGGGCGGCTACACCTTC	CASRTGSGGYTF
TRBV5-6	NA	NA	TRBJ2-5	TGTGCCAGCAAACGGAGGGACTCCGTGTGGGAGACCCAGTACTTC	CASKRRDSVWETQYF
TRBV7-9	few	NA	TRBJ2-3	TGTGCCAGCAGCTTAGCGGCCCAAACCCGCACAGATACGCAGTATTTT	CASSLAAQTRTDTQYF
TRBV9	NA	NA	TRBJ2-5	TGTGCCAGCAGCGCCCTGGACAGTCAGGGAGAGACCCAGTACTTC	CASSALDSQGETQYF
TRBV18	few	TRBD2	TRBJ2-7	TGTGCCAGCTCACCACTAGGGAGGGACGAGCAGTACTTC	CASSPLGRDEQYF
TRBV10-3	NA	NA	TRBJ1-2	TGTGCCATCAGTGAGTCTGGGGGGGCGGCCCATAACTATGGCTACACCTTC	CAISESGGAAHNYGYTF
TRBV15	NA	NA	TRBJ2-2	TGTGCCACCAGCCGAGGCCGAGCCACCGGGGAGCTGTTTTTT	CATSRGRATGELFF
TRBV5-5	NA	TRBD1	TRBJ1-4	TGTGCCAGCAGCTCAATCTTCGGGACAGGGGCTGAAAAACTGTTTTTT	CASSSIFGTGAEKLFF
TRBV15	NA	NA	TRBJ1-1	TGTGCCACCAGCAGAGATACGGGCACTGAAGCTTTCTTT	CATSRDTGTEAFF
TRBV7-2	NA	TRBD2	TRBJ2-3	TGTGCCAGCAGCTTGTCGCGGGGGGCTACAGATACGCAGTATTTT	CASSLSRGATDTQYF